These 20 T cell receptor beta chains originate from one sample sequenced in a study of CD8 T cells in ankylosing spondylitis. Each CDR3 protein gets one entry after TCRdb re-called the 5' RACE reads with MiXCR. The sample carries 200,000 to 300,000 distinct CDR3 sequences, roughly a tenth recorded once. Material for sequencing was blood, either unsorted or a sorted T cell fraction (not recorded which). The receptor source for this set is a male donor with ankylosing spondylitis or in good health (not recorded which).

The chain combines TRBV4-2 with TRBJ1-6; D ambiguous. The CDR3 has 16 residues. V was cut by 0 bases and J by 0 bases, with 6 bases left in between. Looked up from germline, CDR1 is LGHNA and CDR2 is YNFKEQ. CDR3 in amino acids: CASSQDWASYNSPLHF. CDR3 DNA sequence: TGTGCCAGCAGCCAAGATTGGGCCTCCTATAATTCACCCCTCCACTTT.

This clonotype was seen at least ten times. The chain links TRBV6-5 to TRBJ2-7; D might be TRBD1 (6 bases). V was cut by 0 bases and J by 3 bases, with 12 bases left in between. Germline V gene lookup returns CDR1 MNHEY and CDR2 SVGAGI. The CDR3 is 15 amino acids. The CDR3 coding sequence is TGTGCCAGCAGTTACTCCCGGGACACCTACTACGAGCAGTACTTC. Amino acids: CASSYSRDTYYEQYF.

V gene TRBV12-3 or TRBV12-4 combines with J gene TRBJ1-2; 7 nucleotides line up with TRBD1. CDR3 size: 15 residues. The V gene end was trimmed by 4 bases and the J gene end by 4 bases; junction bases not matched to a gene: 9. CDR3 coding DNA: TGTGCCAGCAGTTCAGGCAGGGGGGCCCCCTATGGCTACACCTTC. This sequence encodes CASSSGRGAPYGYTF.

This sequence joins TRBV7-9 and TRBJ1-1; TRBD1 matches 7 bases. The CDR3 has 15 amino acids. Losses at the gene ends were 0 bases for V and 4 bases for J; bases not matched to a gene: 5. The V gene's germline CDR1 is SEHNR and CDR2 FQNEAQ (reference sequence). Here the CDR3 DNA reads TGTGCCAGCAGCTTAGCGCAGGGGGGTTTCACTGAAGCTTTCTTT. Encoded protein: CASSLAQGGFTEAFF.

This clonotype was detected ten times or more. The chain carries TRBV20-1 and TRBJ2-7; D possibly corresponds to TRBD2 (6 bases). CDR1 and CDR2 (germline): DFQATT, SNEGSKA (reference sequence). This CDR3 spans 16 amino acids. The germline V and J ends were trimmed by 3 bases and 0 bases, with 18 bases remaining between them. CDR3 region: CSASESWDFLSYEQYF. CDR3 sequence (DNA): TGCAGTGCTAGCGAGAGTTGGGACTTTCTCTCCTACGAGCAGTACTTC.

This clonotype was detected ten times or more. The chain recombines TRBV20-1 with TRBJ2-3; D is ambiguous. The V gene's germline CDR1 is DFQATT and CDR2 SNEGSKA (reference sequence). The CDR3 length is 13 residues. Trimming left V 3 bases short and J 2 bases short, with 9 bases between. CDR3 in amino acids: CSARTVLTDTQYF. The CDR3 nucleotides are TGCAGTGCTAGGACTGTGCTCACAGATACGCAGTATTTT.

The chain recombines TRBV10-1 with TRBJ1-1; D possibly corresponds to TRBD1 (6 bases). V shed 6 bases and J shed 4 bases, with 21 bases lying between them. Germline CDR1 reads WNHNN; CDR2 reads SYGVQD (reference sequence). CDR3 length: 16 residues. CDR3 in DNA: TGCGCCAGCAGCTACCTGAGAGACAGGAGGCTCACTGAAGCTTTCTTT. Translation gives CASSYLRDRRLTEAFF.

This clonotype was recorded many times. V usage is TRBV27 and J usage is TRBJ2-3, with 9 bases aligning to TRBD2. Germline CDR1 and CDR2: MNHEY and SMNVEV (reference sequence). Unmatched junction bases numbered 12, after V lost 5 bases and J lost 0 bases. The CDR3 is 18 residues long. The CDR3 loop reads CASSPSPYSGSSTDTQYF. CDR3 bases: TGTGCCAGCAGTCCGTCCCCGTATAGCGGGAGTAGCACAGATACGCAGTATTTT.

This clonotype was counted many times. This chain uses TRBV6-1 with TRBJ1-5; 7 bases match TRBD1. Per the germline V gene, CDR1 is MNHNS and CDR2 is SASEGT. This CDR3 spans 14 amino acids. V gave up 7 bases and J gave up 5 bases; unmatched junction bases: 8. The CDR3 bases are TGTGCCAGCACCCAGGCAGGGGGTTATCAGCCCCAGCATTTT. Translation gives CASTQAGGYQPQHF.

This clonotype was detected ten times or more. V and J are TRBV7-9 and TRBJ2-5, with TRBD1 matching over 8 bases. Germline V lookup: CDR1 SEHNR, CDR2 FQNEAQ (reference sequence). This CDR3 is built from 16 residues. J gave up 2 bases and V 1 base, and 6 bases lay outside the gene matches. CDR3 region: CASSLGGRGRQETQYF. CDR3 coding DNA: TGTGCCAGCAGCTTAGGGGGCAGGGGGCGACAAGAGACCCAGTACTTC.

This clonotype has a count of ten or more. This chain connects TRBV7-2 to TRBJ2-7, with TRBD1 matching over 8 bases. J was trimmed by 5 bases and V by 5 bases; bases with no gene match: 14. The CDR3 is 16 residues long. CDR1 is SGHTA and CDR2 is FQGNSA in the germline V gene. Here the CDR3 DNA reads TGTGCCAGCAGCCGACCGGAGGACAGGGTTATAAACGAGCAGTACTTC. Protein sequence: CASSRPEDRVINEQYF.

This clonotype occurred many times. The rearrangement joins TRBV10-3 to TRBJ2-7; D not resolved. V lost 8 bases and J 0 bases, leaving 14 bases between the germline ends. In germline, CDR1 is ENHRY, CDR2 SYGVKD. The CDR3 length is 14 residues. Written as DNA, the CDR3 is TGTGCCATCGGTACCGGCCAAACCTCCTACGAGCAGTACTTC. It is translated as CAIGTGQTSYEQYF.

This clonotype was picked up many times. The chain has TRBV30 and TRBJ2-3; possibly TRBD2 for D (5 bases). Germline lookup yields CDR1 GTSNPN and CDR2 SVGIG (reference sequence). The length of the CDR3 is 14 residues. The V and J ends lost 0 bases and 7 bases respectively, with 14 bases between them. The CDR3 reads CAWSVFGIGNTQYF. CDR3 DNA: TGTGCCTGGAGTGTTTTCGGAATCGGGAATACGCAGTATTTT.

The CDR3 loop is CASSQRGHEGNEKLFF. The DNA for the CDR3 is TGCGCCAGCAGCCAGAGGGGGCATGAGGGTAATGAAAAACTGTTTTTT. The rearrangement uses TRBV4-1 and TRBJ1-4; TRBD1 matches at 7 bases. The V gene end was trimmed by 3 bases and the J gene end by 4 bases; junction bases not matched to a gene: 8. The CDR3 covers 16 residues. Germline V gene data show CDR1 as MGHRA and CDR2 as YSYEKL.

The rearrangement uses TRBV11-3 and TRBJ1-1; possibly TRBD1 for D (6 bases). Looked up from germline, CDR1 is SGHNT and CDR2 is YENEEA. This CDR3 contains 15 residues. Trimming cost V 3 bases and J 4 bases, with 15 bases left between them. The CDR3 sequence is CASSFYREGGTEAFF. In nucleotides, the CDR3 is TGTGCCAGCAGCTTTTACAGGGAGGGCGGCACTGAAGCTTTCTTT.

This clonotype was found many times. The chain uses TRBV20-1 and TRBJ2-1; D might be TRBD2 (5 bases). Trimming removed 5 bases from V and 5 bases from J, with 10 bases in between. The CDR3 has 12 residues. Germline values: CDR1 DFQATT, CDR2 SNEGSKA (reference sequence). CDR3 coding DNA: TGCAGTGCTCTCTGGGGAGACAATGAGCAGTTCTTC. It codes for CSALWGDNEQFF.

In its sample, this clonotype was seen a few times. The chain combines TRBV30 with TRBJ2-1; possibly TRBD1 for D (5 bases). This CDR3 region has 14 residues. In germline, CDR1 is GTSNPN, CDR2 SVGIG (reference sequence). With 1 base removed from V and 9 bases from J, the gap between germline ends came to 16 bases. DNA for the CDR3: TGTGCCTGGAGTGCACAGGTGACCCGGGCTGAGCAGTTCTTC. It specifies CAWSAQVTRAEQFF.

This clonotype was seen at least ten times. The rearrangement uses TRBV20-1 and TRBJ1-6, with D possibly being TRBD1 (5 bases). Trimming took off 2 bases at V and 1 base at J, with 9 bases between the two ends. Looked up from germline, CDR1 is DFQATT and CDR2 is SNEGSKA (reference sequence). The CDR3 length is 15 residues. CDR3 in DNA: TGCAGTGCTAGAACGGGGGGGTCCTATAATTCACCCCTCCACTTT. Translation gives CSARTGGSYNSPLHF.

There are many counts of this clonotype. CDR3 sequence: CASSQVQGGSYNEQFF. For the CDR3, the DNA is TGCGCCAGCAGCCAAGTGCAGGGAGGGTCCTACAATGAGCAGTTCTTC. This chain uses TRBV4-1 with TRBJ2-1; TRBD2 matches 7 bases. Germline V gives CDR1 MGHRA, CDR2 YSYEKL. The CDR3 sequence is 16 residues long. Trimming cost V 1 base and J 1 base; bases outside gene matches: 4.

This clonotype turned up a few times. The rearrangement links TRBV7-2 to TRBJ2-3, with 11 bases aligning to TRBD2. The CDR3 is 15 amino acids. V lost 5 bases to trimming and J lost 1 base; unmatched junction nucleotides: 2. The germline CDR1 and CDR2 sequences are SGHTA and FQGNSA. The CDR3 DNA is TGTGCCAGCAGCCGACTAGCGGGACGCACAGATACGCAGTATTTT. Its protein is CASSRLAGRTDTQYF.